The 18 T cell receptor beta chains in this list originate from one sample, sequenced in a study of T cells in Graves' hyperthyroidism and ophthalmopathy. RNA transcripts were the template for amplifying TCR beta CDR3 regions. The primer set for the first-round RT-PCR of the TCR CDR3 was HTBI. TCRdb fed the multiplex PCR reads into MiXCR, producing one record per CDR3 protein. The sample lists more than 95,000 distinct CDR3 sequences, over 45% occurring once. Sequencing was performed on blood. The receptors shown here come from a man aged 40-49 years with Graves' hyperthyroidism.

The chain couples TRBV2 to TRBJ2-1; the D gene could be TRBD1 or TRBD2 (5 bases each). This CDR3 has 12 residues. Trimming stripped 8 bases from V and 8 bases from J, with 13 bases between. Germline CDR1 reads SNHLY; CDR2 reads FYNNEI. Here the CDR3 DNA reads TGTGCCAGCGGGACCTCGTCCGATGAGCAGTTCTTC. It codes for CASGTSSDEQFF.

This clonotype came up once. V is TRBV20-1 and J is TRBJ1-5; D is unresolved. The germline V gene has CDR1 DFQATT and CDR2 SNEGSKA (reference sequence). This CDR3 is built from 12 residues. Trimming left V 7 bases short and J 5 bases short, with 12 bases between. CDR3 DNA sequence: TGCAGTGGAGCGGAGGAGTATCAGCCCCAGCATTTT. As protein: CSGAEEYQPQHF.

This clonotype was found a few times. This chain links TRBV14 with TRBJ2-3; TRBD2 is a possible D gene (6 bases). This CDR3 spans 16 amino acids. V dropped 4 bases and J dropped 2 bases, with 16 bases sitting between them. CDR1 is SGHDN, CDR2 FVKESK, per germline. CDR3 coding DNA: TGTGCCAGCAGCCGCTCGGGGCGGGGAGACACAGATACGCAGTATTTT. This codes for CASSRSGRGDTDTQYF.

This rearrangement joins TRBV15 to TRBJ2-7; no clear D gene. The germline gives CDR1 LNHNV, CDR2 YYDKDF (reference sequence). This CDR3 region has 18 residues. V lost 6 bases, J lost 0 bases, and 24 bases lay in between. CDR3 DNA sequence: TGTGCCACCAGTACCGGTGGGATTGCACCTCCGCGCTCCTACGAGCAGTACTTC. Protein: CATSTGGIAPPRSYEQYF.

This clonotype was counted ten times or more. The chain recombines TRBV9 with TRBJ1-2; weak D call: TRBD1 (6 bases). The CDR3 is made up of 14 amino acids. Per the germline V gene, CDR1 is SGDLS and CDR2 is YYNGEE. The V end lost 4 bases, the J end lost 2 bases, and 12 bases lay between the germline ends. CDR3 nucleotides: TGTGCCAGCAGCACGCAGGGGACAAACTATGGCTACACCTTC. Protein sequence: CASSTQGTNYGYTF.

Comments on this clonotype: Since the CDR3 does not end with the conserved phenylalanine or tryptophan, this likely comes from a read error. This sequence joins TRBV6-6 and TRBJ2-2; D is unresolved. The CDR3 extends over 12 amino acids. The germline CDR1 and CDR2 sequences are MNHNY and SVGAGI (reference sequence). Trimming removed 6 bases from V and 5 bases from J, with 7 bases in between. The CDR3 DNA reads TGTGCCAGCAGAGGATTTACCGGGGAGCTGTTTCTT. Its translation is CASRGFTGELFL.

The CDR3, as DNA: TGCAGTGCTAGAACGAGCTCCTACAATGAAGCTTTCTTT. It encodes CSARTSSYNEAFF. This chain links TRBV20-1 with TRBJ1-1; unclear D gene. The germline V gene encodes CDR1 DFQATT and CDR2 SNEGSKA (reference sequence). Trimming pared 2 bases from V and 7 bases from J, leaving 14 bases between. This CDR3 spans 13 amino acids.

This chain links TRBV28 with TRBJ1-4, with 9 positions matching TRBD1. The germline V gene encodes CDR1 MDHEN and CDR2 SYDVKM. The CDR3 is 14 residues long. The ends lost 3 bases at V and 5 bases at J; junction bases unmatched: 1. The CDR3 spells CASSLDRGNEKLFF. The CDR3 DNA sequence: TGTGCCAGCAGTTTGGACAGGGGAAATGAAAAACTGTTTTTT.

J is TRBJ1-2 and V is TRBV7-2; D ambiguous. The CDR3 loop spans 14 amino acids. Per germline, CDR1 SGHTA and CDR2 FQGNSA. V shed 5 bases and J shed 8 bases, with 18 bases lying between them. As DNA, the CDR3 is TGTGCCAGCAGCCTACCGACATCGGGAGAAGGCTACACCTTC. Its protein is CASSLPTSGEGYTF.

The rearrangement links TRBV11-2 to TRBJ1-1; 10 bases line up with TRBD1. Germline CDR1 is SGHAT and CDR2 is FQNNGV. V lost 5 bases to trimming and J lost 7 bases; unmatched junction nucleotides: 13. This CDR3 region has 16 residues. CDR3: CASSSRDRGLFSEAFF. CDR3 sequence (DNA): TGTGCCAGCAGCAGTCGGGACAGGGGTTTGTTCAGTGAAGCTTTCTTT.

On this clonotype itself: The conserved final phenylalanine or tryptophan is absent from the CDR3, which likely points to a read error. The CDR3 spells CASTLAAGGNYNEQFI. The CDR3 DNA sequence: TGTGCCAGCACCCTCGCGGCAGGGGGCAACTACAATGAGCAGTTCATC. The rearrangement uses TRBV2 and TRBJ2-1, with 8 bases aligning to TRBD1. The germline CDR1 and CDR2 sequences are SNHLY and FYNNEI. V lost 7 bases, J lost 3 bases, and 11 bases stayed unmatched. The CDR3 totals 16 residues.

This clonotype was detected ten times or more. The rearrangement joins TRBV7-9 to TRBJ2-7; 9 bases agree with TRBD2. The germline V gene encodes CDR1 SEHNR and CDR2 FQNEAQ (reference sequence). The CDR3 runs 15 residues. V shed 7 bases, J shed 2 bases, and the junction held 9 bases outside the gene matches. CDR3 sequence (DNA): TGTGCCAGCAAGAGGGATGGCGGGGGGGCCTACGAGCAGTACTTC. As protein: CASKRDGGGAYEQYF.

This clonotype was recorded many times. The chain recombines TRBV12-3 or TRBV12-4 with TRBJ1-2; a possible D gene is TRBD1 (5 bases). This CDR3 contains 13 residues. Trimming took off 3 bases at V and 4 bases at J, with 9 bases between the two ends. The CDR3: CASSFSGPYGYTF. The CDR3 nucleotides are TGTGCCAGCAGTTTTTCAGGGCCCTATGGCTACACCTTC.

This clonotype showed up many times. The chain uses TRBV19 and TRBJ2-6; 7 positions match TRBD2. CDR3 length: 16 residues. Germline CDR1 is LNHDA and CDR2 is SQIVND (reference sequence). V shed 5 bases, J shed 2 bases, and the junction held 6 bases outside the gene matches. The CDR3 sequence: CASSLWGGTGANVLTF. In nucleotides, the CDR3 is TGTGCCAGTAGTCTATGGGGGGGGACTGGGGCCAACGTCCTGACTTTC.

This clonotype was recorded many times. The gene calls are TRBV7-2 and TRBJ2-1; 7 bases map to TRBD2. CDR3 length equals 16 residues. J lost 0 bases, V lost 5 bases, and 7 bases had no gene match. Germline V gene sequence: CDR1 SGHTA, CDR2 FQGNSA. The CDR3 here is CASSRVGGSSYNEQFF. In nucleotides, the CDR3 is TGTGCCAGCAGCCGCGTGGGGGGGAGCTCCTACAATGAGCAGTTCTTC.

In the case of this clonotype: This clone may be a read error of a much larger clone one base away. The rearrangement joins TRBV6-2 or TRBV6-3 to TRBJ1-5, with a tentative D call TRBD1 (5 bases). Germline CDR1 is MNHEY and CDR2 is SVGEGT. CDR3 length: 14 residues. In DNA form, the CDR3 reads TGTGCCGGCAGTTACGGGCAGGGTCCACAGCCCCAGCATTTT. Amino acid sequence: CAGSYGQGPQPQHF.

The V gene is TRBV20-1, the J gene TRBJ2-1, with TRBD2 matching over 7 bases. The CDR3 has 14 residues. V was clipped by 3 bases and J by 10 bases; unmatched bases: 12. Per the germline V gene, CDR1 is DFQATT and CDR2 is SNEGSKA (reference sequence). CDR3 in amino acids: CSARGVSGFGEQFF. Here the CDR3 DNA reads TGCAGTGCTAGGGGGGTTAGCGGGTTCGGCGAGCAGTTCTTC.

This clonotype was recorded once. CDR3 nucleotide sequence: TGTGCCAGCAGCTGGGAGAGCAATCAGCCCCAGTACTTC. This sequence encodes CASSWESNQPQYF. The chain is built from TRBV7-2 and TRBJ2-5; D is possibly TRBD2 (5 bases). V dropped 4 bases and J dropped 9 bases, with 15 bases sitting between them. CDR1 SGHTA and CDR2 FQGNSA come from the germline V gene. The CDR3 spans 13 residues.